The TCR beta chain described here comes from a study of blood T cell repertoires in COVID-19 (dated by TCRdb to 2020 to 2021). For the study in its entirety: Samples covering the acute and convalescent phases of COVID-19 were provided by collaborators in the United States, Italy and Spain. The prospective study material was composed of cDNA or gDNA derived from T cells, B-cell-depleted T cells, or PBMCs. A freely available public database, intended as a resource for researchers studying the immune response to SARS-CoV-2, is where the repertoires were released. Where available, HLA class I and class II types were obtained from metadata supplied by the sample provider rather than from assay-based typing. Sample metadata almost always included a de-identified subject ID, COVID-19 status, age in years and sex. Samples were obtained from the ongoing ImmuneRACE study (first 160 participants) and from some 1,300 subjects provided by 6 global collaborators. Deeply sampled blood TCRbeta repertoires from subjects exposed to, actively infected with, or recovered from COVID-19 were included in the dataset.

Ends trimmed: V by 4 bases, J by 9 bases; bases unmatched to a gene: 11. The CDR3 holds 17 amino acids from the cysteine to the phenylalanine. Just the 51-base CDR3 DNA is kept, in frame starting at base 1. CDR1 and CDR2 were assigned from the germline V gene as SGHTA and FQGTGA. A second Seattle source provided samples from volunteer blood donors who had recovered from COVID-19. Collaborating institutions collected whole blood in K2EDTA tubes following their own protocols. For TCRbeta analysis, collaborators shipped samples in one of three forms: frozen whole blood, isolated PBMCs, or DNA extracted from either of those sample types. TCRbeta CDR3 regions were amplified from genomic DNA by means of the immunoSEQ Assay, a bias-controlled multiplex PCR. The paper's processing steps were these. Nucleated cell counts per sample were estimated from amplification of reference gene primers within the assay. To quantify the absolute abundance of each unique TCRbeta CDR3 rearrangement, sequence reads were collapsed and filtered. For each sample, productive Simpson clonality was calculated as the square root of Simpson's diversity index over productive rearrangements. This is the immuneACCESS table as TCRdb keeps it, with only in-frame sequences that have V and J called. A part of the clones is gone; compared with another copy, unresolved V genes explain less than half, and the rest is unexplained. Clone size and V and J calls were adopted from that table, with D and trimming inferred from the DNA. This sample holds over 300,000 clones; roughly 90% were observed only once. In total, the top ten clones hold under 8% of the sample.

Details on this clone: This clone's antigen is unknown. Base qualities were left out, and no much larger clone turns up one base away.

Paper-wide results and their limitations: How much clinical and demographic metadata was included differed by source and by participant, and the metadata was provided uncurated.

Material for sequencing was peripheral blood. The sequence came from a young man who had recovered from COVID-19. This sequence uses TRBV7-3 and TRBJ2-1; 14 junctional bases match TRBD2. This receptor carries the CDR3 CASSSPTSGGASGEQFF. The nucleotides are TGTGCCAGCAGCTCCCCGACTAGCGGGGGGGCCTCTGGTGAGCAGTTCTTC.